Presented here are 32 T cell receptor beta chains from one specimen sequenced in a study of long-term antiretroviral therapy in people with HIV. This was the immunoSEQ v3.0 assay at survey level. The table came from immunoSEQ multiplex PCR; TCRdb's copy has only in-frame clones and leaves some out. The sample contains about 35,000 clones, 65% to 90% of which appear only once. The material was unsorted PBMCs, obtained 0.3 years after starting antiretroviral therapy. The receptor set was obtained from a man between 18 and 29 years old with HIV.

This clone has a handful of counts. This chain joins TRBV6-1 and TRBJ2-7, with 8 bases fitting TRBD2. Germline V lookup: CDR1 MNHNS, CDR2 SASEGT. CDR3 length equals 15 residues. The junction had 12 bases not matched to a gene; V was cut back by 10 bases and J by 1 base. CDR3 residues: CATGQGGRPSYEQYF. Here the CDR3 DNA reads TGTGCCACCGGTCAGGGCGGGAGGCCTTCCTACGAGCAGTACTTC.

The rearrangement uses TRBV7-3 and TRBJ2-7; possibly TRBD1 for D (6 bases). The germline V gene has CDR1 SGHTA and CDR2 FQGTGA. The CDR3 sequence is 15 residues long. V was pared by 4 bases and J by 0 bases, with 13 bases between. The CDR3 is CASSSDSLFSYEQYF. In nucleotides, the CDR3 is TGTGCCAGCAGCTCGGACAGCCTCTTCTCCTACGAGCAGTACTTC.

This clone was recorded a few times. V is TRBV7-9 and J is TRBJ2-2, with D tentatively TRBD1 or TRBD2 (6 bases each). Germline V gene data show CDR1 as SEHNR and CDR2 as FQNEAQ (reference sequence). V shed 7 bases and J shed 4 bases, with 16 bases lying between them. The CDR3 runs to 15 residues. This CDR3 is CASTIRGGLTGELFF. The CDR3 nucleotides read TGTGCCAGCACCATTAGAGGGGGACTCACCGGGGAGCTGTTTTTT.

The rearrangement links TRBV5-1 to TRBJ1-5; D is undetermined. Trimming took 0 bases from V and 6 from J, leaving 10 bases between them. The CDR3 has 14 amino acids. Looked up from germline, CDR1 is SGHRS and CDR2 is YFSETQ. The CDR3 DNA follows: TGCGCCAGCAGCTTGGTAGGGAAAAGTCAGCCCCAGCATTTT. It encodes CASSLVGKSQPQHF. Full variable domain (remainder filled in from reference TRBV5-1 and TRBJ1-5): KAGVTQTPRYLIKTRGQQVTLSCSPISGHRSVSWYQQTPGQGLQFLFEYFSETQRNKGNFPGRFSGRQFSNSRSEMNVSTLELGDSALYLCASSLVGKSQPQHFGDGTRLSIL.

The chain links TRBV29-1 to TRBJ2-1; D call uncertain. V lost 6 bases to trimming and J lost 6 bases, with 21 bases between them. CDR1 is SQVTM, CDR2 ANQGSEA, per germline. CDR3 size: 15 residues. DNA of the CDR3: TGCAGCGTGACCTCTTTTTGGAATCGGGTCAATGAGCAGTTCTTC. This gives the protein CSVTSFWNRVNEQFF.

This clone has a single count. The gene calls are TRBV28 and TRBJ2-7; D not certain. Trimming pared 5 bases from V and 0 bases from J, leaving 17 bases between. This CDR3 contains 16 residues. CDR1 is MDHEN and CDR2 is SYDVKM in the germline V gene. The CDR3 protein is CASSPALDQSSYEQYF. CDR3 sequence (DNA): TGTGCCAGCAGTCCGGCGCTCGACCAGAGCTCCTACGAGCAGTACTTC.

This chain connects TRBV12-2 to TRBJ2-7; the table's D call, TRBD1, has no DNA check behind it. TRBV12-2 is listed as a pseudogene. This CDR3 is built from 16 residues. CDR3 DNA sequence: TGTGCAAGTCGCTTAGGTAGGGGACAGGGGGCTTACGAGCAGTACTTC. Its protein product is CASRLGRGQGAYEQYF.

This chain links TRBV10-3 with TRBJ2-7; D remains ambiguous. Looked up from germline, CDR1 is ENHRY and CDR2 is SYGVKD. V lost 0 bases, J lost 3 bases, and 6 bases lay in between. The CDR3 covers 13 residues. The CDR3 nucleotides are TGTGCCATCAGTGAGTCTGTTGACTACGAGCAGTACTTC. Translation: CAISESVDYEQYF.

J is TRBJ1-1 and V is TRBV9; D gene unclear. Trimming removed 0 bases from V and 4 bases from J, with 10 bases in between. Per the germline V gene, CDR1 is SGDLS and CDR2 is YYNGEE. The CDR3 covers 14 residues. CDR3 coding DNA: TGTGCCAGCAGCGTAGGATGGGGAAGCACTGAAGCTTTCTTT. It yields the protein CASSVGWGSTEAFF.

As concerns this clone: One end of the junction is discordant with germline, which a read error may explain. This chain joins TRBV19 and TRBJ1-6; weak D call: TRBD1 (5 bases). From germline, CDR1 is LNHDA and CDR2 SQIVND (reference sequence). The CDR3 loop spans 15 amino acids. CDR3 sequence: CASSNAGAYSSPLHF. The CDR3 coding sequence is TGTGCCAGTAGCAACGCCGGGGCCTATAGTTCACCCCTCCACTTT.

Worth noting for this clone: The same CDR3 is also encoded by other DNA sequences in this sample. The gene calls are TRBV5-1 and TRBJ2-7, with D unclear. Germline-derived CDR1 and CDR2 are SGHRS and YFSETQ. V gave up 0 bases and J gave up 3 bases, with 4 bases separating them. CDR3 length: 12 residues. The CDR3 DNA reads as TGCGCCAGCAGCTTGGAGGGCTACGAGCAGTACTTC. Translating gives CASSLEGYEQYF. The full variable domain, with the rest looked up from reference TRBV5-1 and TRBJ2-7, is KAGVTQTPRYLIKTRGQQVTLSCSPISGHRSVSWYQQTPGQGLQFLFEYFSETQRNKGNFPGRFSGRQFSNSRSEMNVSTLELGDSALYLCASSLEGYEQYFGPGTRLTVT.

The rearrangement links TRBV9 to TRBJ1-2; TRBD1 is a possible D gene (6 bases). The CDR3 contains 15 residues. Germline V gene lookup returns CDR1 SGDLS and CDR2 YYNGEE. V was pared by 0 bases and J by 0 bases, with 9 bases between. The CDR3, as DNA: TGTGCCAGCAGCGTAGTCCAGGGGTCTAACTATGGCTACACCTTC. Its protein product is CASSVVQGSNYGYTF.

Details on this clone: Sequence at one end of the junction differs from germline and may be a read error. This rearrangement joins TRBV7-7 to TRBJ2-1, with D hard to call. Germline-derived CDR1 and CDR2 are SSHAT and FNYEAQ (reference sequence). The CDR3 has 14 residues. The CDR3, as DNA: TGTGCTAGCAGCCCCCCTGGACCCTACAATGAGCAGTTCTTC. This translates into CASSPPGPYNEQFF.

This chain joins TRBV27 and TRBJ1-5; D call uncertain. V was pared by 5 bases and J by 1 base, with 6 bases between. This CDR3 contains 13 residues. Looked up from germline, CDR1 is MNHEY and CDR2 is SMNVEV (reference sequence). CDR3: CASSLQSNQPQHF. In DNA, the CDR3 is TGTGCCAGCAGTCTCCAGAGCAATCAGCCCCAGCATTTT.

The chain recombines TRBV6-1 with TRBJ2-1, with TRBD2 as a possible D gene (6 bases). Trimming removed 0 bases at V and 0 bases at J, with 12 bases between. Germline CDR1 reads MNHNS; CDR2 reads SASEGT. The CDR3 spans 17 residues. CDR3 sequence: CASSEALPSVSYNEQFF. The CDR3, as DNA: TGTGCCAGCAGTGAAGCGCTCCCTAGCGTCTCCTACAATGAGCAGTTCTTC.

The chain joins TRBV7-9 to TRBJ2-5; D remains ambiguous. The CDR3 contains 16 residues. Germline V lookup: CDR1 SEHNR, CDR2 FQNEAQ (reference sequence). V gave up 1 base and J gave up 4 bases, with 16 bases separating them. This CDR3 is CASSLDWRPPGETQYF. The DNA of the CDR3 is TGTGCCAGCAGCTTAGATTGGAGACCTCCCGGAGAGACCCAGTACTTC.

The V call is TRBV2, the J call TRBJ1-1; D not resolved. The CDR3 covers 12 residues. V was pared by 3 bases and J by 10 bases, with 12 bases between. Germline CDR1 is SNHLY and CDR2 is FYNNEI. In DNA, the CDR3 is TGTGCCAGCAGTGACGAGCGGCGCAGAGCTTTCTTT. It codes for CASSDERRRAFF. Variable domain in full (rest from reference TRBV2 and TRBJ1-1): EPEVTQTPSHQVTQMGQEVILRCVPISNHLYFYWYRQILGQKVEFLVSFYNNEISEKSEIFDDQFSVERPDGSNFTLKIRSTKLEDSAMYFCASSDERRRAFFGQGTRLTVV.

V and J are TRBV13 and TRBJ2-7; D not certain. Between the trimmed V and J ends, which lost 2 bases and 2 bases, there was a span of 13 bases. CDR1 and CDR2 (germline): PRHDT, FYEKMQ (reference sequence). The CDR3 runs to 15 residues. CDR3 nucleotides: TGTGCCAGCAGCTTAAGTGGGTTGTGGACCTACGAGCAGTACTTC. Its translation: CASSLSGLWTYEQYF. Filled out from reference TRBV13 and TRBJ2-7, the complete variable domain reads AAGVIQSPRHLIKEKRETATLKCYPIPRHDTVYWYQQGPGQDPQFLISFYEKMQSDKGSIPDRFSAQQFSDYHSELNMSSLELGDSALYFCASSLSGLWTYEQYFGPGTRLTVT.

The chain joins TRBV10-3 to TRBJ1-2; perhaps TRBD1 as D (6 bases). The CDR3 consists of 15 residues. Trimming removed 8 bases at V and 8 bases at J, with 24 bases between. Germline lookup yields CDR1 ENHRY and CDR2 SYGVKD. The CDR3 DNA sequence: TGTGCCATCGCCCAGACAGGTTCGCGTGAACGGGGCTACACCTTC. It codes for CAIAQTGSRERGYTF.

The gene calls are TRBV5-6 and TRBJ2-7; 9 positions agree with TRBD1. The CDR3 length is 14 residues. Germline loops: CDR1 SGHDT, CDR2 YYEEEE. Losses at the gene ends were 3 bases for V and 4 bases for J; bases not matched to a gene: 5. CDR3 nucleotide sequence: TGTGCCAGCAGCTGGGACAGGGAAATTTACGAGCAGTACTTC. Translation gives CASSWDREIYEQYF.

The J gene is TRBJ2-7, the V gene TRBV7-8; 12 nucleotides align to TRBD2. From germline, CDR1 is SGHVS and CDR2 FQNEAQ. J gave up 1 base and V 3 bases, and 10 bases lay outside the gene matches. This CDR3 region has 18 residues. This chain's CDR3 is CASSFRLAGDPGSYEQYF. DNA of the CDR3: TGTGCCAGCAGCTTTCGACTAGCGGGAGATCCCGGGTCCTACGAGCAGTACTTC.

The V call is TRBV21-1, the J call TRBJ1-1; the table's D call of TRBD1 was not tested on the DNA. TRBV21-1 is listed as a pseudogene. The CDR3 length is 13 residues. CDR3 in DNA: TGTGCCAGCAAATGTCAGGAAAACACTGAAGCTTTCTTT. Translation gives CASKCQENTEAFF.

The genes are TRBV12-1 and TRBJ2-2; the table assigns TRBD1, which was not confirmed against the DNA. TRBV12-1 is reported as a pseudogene. The CDR3 consists of 15 residues. CDR3 loop: CASRTRDSNTGELFF. The CDR3 nucleotides read TGTGCCAGCAGAACCAGGGATTCGAACACCGGGGAGCTGTTTTTT.

J is TRBJ2-7 and V is TRBV6-5, with a tentative D call TRBD2 (6 bases). Deletions cut 5 bases from V and 2 bases from J, with 16 bases between. Germline V lookup: CDR1 MNHEY, CDR2 SVGAGI. The length of the CDR3 is 15 residues. CDR3: CASSLYRLVPYEQYF. CDR3 sequence (DNA): TGTGCCAGCAGTCTCTACCGACTAGTTCCCTACGAGCAGTACTTC.

The chain recombines TRBV2 with TRBJ2-7, with D uncertain. CDR3 length equals 11 residues. Germline values: CDR1 SNHLY, CDR2 FYNNEI. The V gene lost 4 bases and the J gene lost 2 bases, with 3 bases spanning the gap. CDR3 residues: CASSAAYEQYF. Here the CDR3 DNA reads TGTGCCAGCAGTGCAGCCTACGAGCAGTACTTC.

The chain is built from TRBV4-1 and TRBJ2-7; TRBD2 matches at 7 bases. The CDR3 is 14 amino acids. Germline CDR1 reads MGHRA; CDR2 reads YSYEKL. With V trimmed by 5 bases and J by 0 bases, 4 bases remained unmatched. The DNA for the CDR3 is TGCGCCAGCAGCGTTGGCGGGGGCTCCTACGAGCAGTACTTC. This translates into CASSVGGGSYEQYF.

The rearrangement links TRBV7-8 to TRBJ2-7, with 10 nucleotides matching TRBD2. This CDR3 spans 13 amino acids. With V trimmed by 8 bases and J by 5 bases, 6 bases remained unmatched. The germline V gene has CDR1 SGHVS and CDR2 FQNEAQ. The DNA of the CDR3 is TGTGCCAGCTCGGGACTAGCGCAACACGAGCAGTACTTC. It encodes CASSGLAQHEQYF. Together with reference TRBV7-8 and TRBJ2-7, the CDR3 gives the full variable domain: GAGVSQSPRYKVAKRGQDVALRCDPISGHVSLFWYQQALGQGPEFLTYFQNEAQLDKSGLPSDRFFAERPEGSVSTLKIQRTQQEDSAVYLCASSGLAQHEQYFGPGTRLTVT.

J is TRBJ2-3 and V is TRBV5-1, with D unclear. Germline CDR1 SGHRS, CDR2 YFSETQ. V dropped 1 base and J dropped 0 bases, with 9 bases sitting between them. The CDR3 has 15 residues. The CDR3 loop is CASSLSPISTDTQYF. The CDR3 DNA reads as TGCGCCAGCAGCTTGTCTCCGATTAGCACAGATACGCAGTATTTT.

This chain uses TRBV7-6 with TRBJ2-5; the match to TRBD1 covers 9 bases. The CDR3 is 14 amino acids. CDR1 SGHVS and CDR2 FNYEAQ come from the germline V gene. The J segment lost 5 bases and the V segment lost 1 base, leaving 2 bases of the junction unmatched. The DNA for the CDR3 is TGTGCCAGCAGCTTAGGGGACAGGGTTGAGACCCAGTACTTC. Protein product: CASSLGDRVETQYF.

The chain carries TRBV7-2 and TRBJ2-7; the D call may be TRBD1 or TRBD2 (5 bases each). This CDR3 contains 12 residues. Trimming removed 2 bases from V and 9 bases from J, with 11 bases in between. Per the germline V gene, CDR1 is SGHTA and CDR2 is FQGNSA. The CDR3 nucleotides are TGTGCCAGCAGCTTAAGCACCGGGGCGCAGTACTTC. Its translation is CASSLSTGAQYF.

V usage is TRBV27 and J usage is TRBJ1-6; D may be TRBD1 (6 bases). Germline assignment: CDR1 MNHEY and CDR2 SMNVEV (reference sequence). Trimming took off 0 bases at V and 0 bases at J, with 15 bases between the two ends. The length of the CDR3 is 19 residues. Here the CDR3 DNA reads TGTGCCAGCAGTTTATCGCGGACAGAGTCGGACTCCTATAATTCACCCCTCCACTTT. Translation gives CASSLSRTESDSYNSPLHF.

The chain carries TRBV6-6 and TRBJ1-1, with D unclear. Looked up from germline, CDR1 is MNHNY and CDR2 is SVGAGI (reference sequence). The CDR3 contains 11 residues. Trimming shortened V by 8 bases and J by 1 base, and 5 bases separated the two germline ends. The CDR3 coding sequence is TGTGCCAGCGGGCGGAACACTGAAGCTTTCTTT. It encodes CASGRNTEAFF.